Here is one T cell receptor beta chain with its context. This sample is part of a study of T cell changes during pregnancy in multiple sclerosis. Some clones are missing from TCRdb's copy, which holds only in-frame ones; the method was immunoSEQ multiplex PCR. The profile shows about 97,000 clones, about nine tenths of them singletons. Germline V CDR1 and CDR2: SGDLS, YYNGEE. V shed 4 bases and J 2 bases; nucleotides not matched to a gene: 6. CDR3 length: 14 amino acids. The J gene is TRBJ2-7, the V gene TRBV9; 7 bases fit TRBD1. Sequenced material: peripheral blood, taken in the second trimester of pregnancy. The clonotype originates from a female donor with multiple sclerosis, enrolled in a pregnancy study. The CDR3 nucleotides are TGTGCCAGCAGCCTCGGGACAGAGCCCTACGAGCAGTACTTC. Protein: CASSLGTEPYEQYF.